The T cell receptor beta chain under discussion was sequenced for a study of beta chain features in type 1 diabetes. Study information: Cell yields, gender and age were similar in healthy donors and patients. Study results and limitations: In every one of the four CD4+ subsets, TCRB CDR3s were moderately but significantly shorter in Type 1 diabetes patients. The study left unresolved whether HLA type influences TCRB rearrangement. VDJ junctions sequenced from type 1 diabetes patients showed fewer insertions and more deletions.

The authors reverse transcribed all of the isolated RNA, so sequencing captured expressed TCRB transcripts. Sequenced by immunoSEQ multiplex PCR; TCRdb stores in-frame clones only, minus some. The profile shows some 350,000 clones, around 10% of them singletons. After removal of 4 bases from V and 4 bases from J, the junction contained 19 bases not matched to a gene. The CDR3 spans 20 residues. CDR1 and CDR2 (germline): SGHRS, YFSETQ. In this sample, this clone turned up many times. Its antigen is not known. Material: central memory CD4+ T cells from blood. The origin of this receptor is a man aged 25-45 years with type 1 diabetes. The V and J genes are TRBV5-1 and TRBJ2-1; 11 positions match TRBD2. CDR3 sequence reads: CASSPTLWAAGLAAYNEQFF. Written as DNA, the CDR3 is TGCGCCAGCAGCCCCACTCTTTGGGCGGCGGGACTAGCGGCTTACAATGAGCAGTTCTTC.